The sequence of this T cell receptor beta chain was determined in a study of T cell responses to AZD1222 COVID-19 vaccine. Libraries were prepared by immunoSEQ multiplex PCR; TCRdb keeps only in-frame clonotypes and omits some of them. The table includes about 150,000 clones, more than 85% detected once. The V and J ends lost 3 bases and 5 bases, in that order; junction bases with no gene match: 10. This CDR3 is built from 16 residues. Germline V gives CDR1 SGHVS, CDR2 FNYEAQ. The chain joins TRBV7-6 to TRBJ2-3; the match to TRBD2 covers 8 bases. The source of this sequence is an adult in good health. The material was peripheral blood, obtained on day 0 of AZD1222 vaccination. The CDR3 coding sequence is TGTGCCAGCAGCTTGGTACCGGGACTAGAGGGAGATACGCAGTATTTT. Its translation is CASSLVPGLEGDTQYF.